This entry features one TCR beta chain sequence. The record originates from a study of blood T cell repertoires in COVID-19. Per the original data handling: Reference gene primer amplification gave nucleated cell count estimates. The method was immunoSEQ multiplex PCR; TCRdb's version includes in-frame clones alone and lacks a portion of them. The V and J calls and the clone size are those of that table, but D and trimming were determined from the DNA. The data contain about 320,000 clones, approximately 89% of them singletons. Seattle's cohort entered during active infection and was followed longitudinally. Germline-derived CDR1 and CDR2 are MNHNS and SASEGT. The CDR3 loop spans 15 amino acids. The V gene lost 1 base and the J gene lost 4 bases, with 13 bases spanning the gap.

Material for sequencing was peripheral blood. The genes are TRBV6-1 and TRBJ1-1; tentative D call: TRBD1 (5 bases). The receptor was derived from a woman aged 25 to 45 with COVID-19, enrolled during active disease. The CDR3, as DNA: TGTGCCAGCAGTGAAGAGGCAGGGCTGGGCACTGAAGCTTTCTTT. Protein product: CASSEEAGLGTEAFF.